Reported below is one T cell receptor (beta chain). Its antigen remains unidentified. The missing CDR3 end, 3 residues past where the read stops, is filled in from the germline J gene. From its cysteine to its phenylalanine, the CDR3 spans 14 amino acids. Only the CDR3 bases that were read are kept: 33 of them, in frame from base 1. In the germline V gene, CDR1 corresponds to KGHSH and CDR2 to LQKENI. Cut back by 2 bases and 4 bases, the V and J ends lie 11 bases apart. This entry belongs to a study of T cells in women clearing cervical HPV infection (dated by TCRdb to between 2017 and 2018). Background on the whole study: The cases were 20 to 25 women with histologically confirmed HPV16-related CIN3 or worse, and 2 of these cases were invasive cancers. The controls were some 23 women whose single incident HPV16 infection cleared within 12 months with no development of precancer or cancer. Blood from cases was collected at the visit where the lesion was first found, while blood from controls was collected once the infection could no longer be detected. For cases, a median interval of 149 days, with an interquartile range of about 90 to 210 days, was observed between lesion detection and blood sampling. Since HLA typing was available for only a few women, HLA type could not be ruled out as a confounder. An exploratory proof-of-principle case-control study, nested within the Guanacaste HPV Natural History Study in Costa Rica, was conducted to compare TCR repertoires across cervical HPV16 outcomes. Cases were matched to controls by age within five years and by the year the sample was collected. Median age was about 35 years in cases versus roughly 40 in controls, and baseline characteristics did not differ significantly. In the parent cohort, 10,049 women aged 18 or older were enrolled in Guanacaste, Costa Rica, during about 1993 to 1994 and then followed for around seven years. As quality controls, five blinded duplicates were added to each group, bringing the total to about 60 samples made up of 50 or so participants and 10 or so replicates.

The paper's findings and limits, for the study overall: Random forest classifiers that combined richness and V gene abundances separated cases from controls with an estimated AUC of approximately 0.78. CIN3+ cases had significantly higher TCR repertoire richness than controls across sequencing depths, but evenness did not differ between the groups. Because T-cell numbers per sample were unknown, differences in richness could reflect varying T-cell content rather than repertoire biology. The cross-sectional design could not show whether the associations came before the infection or were a result of it, and neither effector/memory subsets nor HPV-specific T cells were isolated. Lower TRBV6-7 relative abundance was observed in cases than in controls (about 0.1% versus 0.15%; Bonferroni P = 0.0008).

Every participant had a single incident cervical HPV16 infection, and women with prevalent HPV16 infections were excluded. Cervical HPV DNA was detected with MY09/MY11 PCR, and genotyping was done by dot-blot hybridization. Fifteen mL of heparinized blood were centrifuged, and the buffy coat was split into aliquots, frozen at -30 degrees C, and then kept at -80 degrees C. QIAGEN kits were used to extract genomic DNA from buffy coat specimens. Using the immunoSEQ assay, multiplex PCR amplified TCR beta CDR3 regions from an average of about 1,300 ng of genomic DNA per sample. To correct primer bias, the assay used a complete synthetic TCR repertoire to set an amplification baseline. Amplicons were sequenced on the Illumina platform. Under the source paper's analysis protocol: Error correction of the sequences involved clustering with frequency ratios plus a modified nearest-neighbor algorithm, after which the sequences were analyzed in the immunoSEQ Analyzer using IMGT gene definitions. At each rarefaction depth, TCR richness and evenness were averaged over 20 rarefaction repeats, and samples with fewer sequences than the depth were excluded. V, D and J gene relative abundances were compared between groups with Wilcoxon rank sum tests, applying FDR correction. For the blinded duplicates, the intraclass correlation was roughly 96% for TCR richness and averaged 76.4% across more than 60 gene segments. TCRdb provides this immuneACCESS table in a form limited to in-frame rearrangements. Some clones are lacking; in checked studies, under half of them reflect an unresolved V gene, and why the rest are absent is not known. V, J and clone size reflect that table, while D and trimming were determined from the DNA. The table held for this sample gives some 15,000 clones. Roughly a tenth of the sample is held by the ten biggest clonotypes.

This receptor was identified in a woman between 18 and 75 years old with a cervical HPV16 infection that either progressed to CIN3+ or cleared (not recorded which). The rearranged chain carries TRBV18 and TRBJ2-5; TRBD1 is a weak D gene call, 5 bases matching. The material sequenced was blood buffy coat. The DNA read from the CDR3 is TGTGCCAGCTCACCAGCCAGGGTGAGAGAGACC. Its amino acids are CASSPARVRET. The entire CDR3 is CASSPARVRETQYF.